The 2 T cell receptor beta chains below all came from one sample that was sequenced in a study of T-cell reconstitution after alpha-beta-depleted transplantation in children. During its preparation, the TCRbeta library received unique molecular identifiers. TCRdb re-called the PCR reads through MiXCR, storing one row per CDR3 protein. The sample carries roughly 570,000 distinct CDR3 sequences, approximately 30% recorded once. This specimen was PBMCs, taken before TCRalphabeta/CD19-depleted stem cell transplant. These receptors all come from a boy younger than two with Wiskott-Aldrich syndrome, due to receive a stem cell transplant.

The V gene is TRBV29-1, the J gene TRBJ2-1; 7 nucleotides line up with TRBD2. The CDR3 consists of 14 residues. Looked up from germline, CDR1 is SQVTM and CDR2 is ANQGSEA. Germline trimming cut 3 bases from V and 7 bases from J; bases unmatched to any gene: 9. DNA for the CDR3: TGCAGCGTTGATCGCCTAGCGGACTTAAATGAGCAGTTCTTC. Translated, it gives CSVDRLADLNEQFF.

V is TRBV7-9 and J is TRBJ2-1; D is unclear. V was shortened by 4 bases and J by 1 base, with 11 bases between the two germline ends. The CDR3 has 15 amino acids. Per the germline V gene, CDR1 is SEHNR and CDR2 is FQNEAQ (reference sequence). CDR3 nucleotides: TGTGCCAGCAGCTCGGGTTTTGGGTCCTACAATGAGCAGTTCTTC. It is translated as CASSSGFGSYNEQFF.